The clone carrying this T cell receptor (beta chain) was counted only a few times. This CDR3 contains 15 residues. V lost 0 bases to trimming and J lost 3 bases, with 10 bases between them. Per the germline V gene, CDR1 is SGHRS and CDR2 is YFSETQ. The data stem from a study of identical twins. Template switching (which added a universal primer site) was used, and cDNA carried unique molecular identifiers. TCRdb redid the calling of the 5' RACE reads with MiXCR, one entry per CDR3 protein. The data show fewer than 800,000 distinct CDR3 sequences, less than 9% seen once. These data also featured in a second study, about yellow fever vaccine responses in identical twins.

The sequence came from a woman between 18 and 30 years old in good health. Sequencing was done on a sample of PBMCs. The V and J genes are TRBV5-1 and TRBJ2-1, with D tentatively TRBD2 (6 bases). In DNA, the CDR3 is TGCGCCAGCAGCTTGGTCCTAGCGATCTACAATGAGCAGTTCTTC. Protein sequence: CASSLVLAIYNEQFF.